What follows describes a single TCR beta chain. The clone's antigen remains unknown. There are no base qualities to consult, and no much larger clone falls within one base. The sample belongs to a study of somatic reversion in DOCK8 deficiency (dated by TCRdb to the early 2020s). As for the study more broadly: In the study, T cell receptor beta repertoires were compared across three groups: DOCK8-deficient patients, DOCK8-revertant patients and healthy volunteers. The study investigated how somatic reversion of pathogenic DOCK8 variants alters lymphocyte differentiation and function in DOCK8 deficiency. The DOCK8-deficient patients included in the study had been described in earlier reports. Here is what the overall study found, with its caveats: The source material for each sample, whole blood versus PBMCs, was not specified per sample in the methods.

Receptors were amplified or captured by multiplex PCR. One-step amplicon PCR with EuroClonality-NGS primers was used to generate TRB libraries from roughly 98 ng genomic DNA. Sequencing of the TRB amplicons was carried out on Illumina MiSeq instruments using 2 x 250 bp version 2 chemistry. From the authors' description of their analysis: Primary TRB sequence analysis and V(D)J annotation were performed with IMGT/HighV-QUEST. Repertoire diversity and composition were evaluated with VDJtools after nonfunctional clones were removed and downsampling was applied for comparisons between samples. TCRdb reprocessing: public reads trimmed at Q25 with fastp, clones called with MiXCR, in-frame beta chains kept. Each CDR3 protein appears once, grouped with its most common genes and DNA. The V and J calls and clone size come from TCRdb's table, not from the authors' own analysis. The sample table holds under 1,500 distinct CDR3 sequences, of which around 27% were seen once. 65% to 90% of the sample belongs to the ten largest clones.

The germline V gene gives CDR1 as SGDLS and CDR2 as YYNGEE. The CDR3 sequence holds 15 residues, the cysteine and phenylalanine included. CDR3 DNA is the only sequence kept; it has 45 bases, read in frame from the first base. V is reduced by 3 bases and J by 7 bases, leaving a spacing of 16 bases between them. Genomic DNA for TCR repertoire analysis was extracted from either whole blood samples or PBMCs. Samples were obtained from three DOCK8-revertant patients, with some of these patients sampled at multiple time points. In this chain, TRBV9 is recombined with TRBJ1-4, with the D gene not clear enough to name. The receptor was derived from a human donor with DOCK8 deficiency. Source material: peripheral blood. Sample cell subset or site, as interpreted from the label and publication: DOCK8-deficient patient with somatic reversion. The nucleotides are TGTGCCAGCAGCGCCAGCCTCATCGGGAGTGAAAAACTGTTTTTT. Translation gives CASSASLIGSEKLFF.